This T cell receptor beta chain comes out of a study of early T cells in non-severe SARS-CoV-2 infection. Trimming took off 7 bases at V and 0 bases at J, with 21 bases between the two ends. The CDR3 is made up of 17 amino acids. The table lists this clonotype with many counts. TCRdb re-derived calls from the 5' RACE reads in MiXCR, one entry per CDR3 protein. The sample lists about 110,000 distinct CDR3 sequences, about 12% seen once, with 3.1% in the top ten. This chain connects TRBV12-3 or TRBV12-4 to TRBJ1-2, with D maybe TRBD1 (6 bases). The origin of this receptor is an adult who was a healthcare worker with PCR-confirmed SARS-CoV-2 infection or an uninfected control (not recorded which). The sequenced material came from whole blood. CDR3 coding DNA: TGTGCCAGCACTCTGGGGTTTGGGGGCAGAGCTAACTATGGCTACACCTTC. Translating it yields CASTLGFGGRANYGYTF.